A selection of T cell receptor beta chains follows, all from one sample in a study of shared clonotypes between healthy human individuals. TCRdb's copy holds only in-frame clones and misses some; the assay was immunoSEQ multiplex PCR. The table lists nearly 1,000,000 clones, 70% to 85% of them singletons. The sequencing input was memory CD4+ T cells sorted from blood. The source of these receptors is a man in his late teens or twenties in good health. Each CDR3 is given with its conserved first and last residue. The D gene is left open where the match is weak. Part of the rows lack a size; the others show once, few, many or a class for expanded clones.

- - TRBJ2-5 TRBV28 CASSGRDSRGETQYF TGTGCCAGCAGTGGGCGGGATTCCCGGGGAGAGACCCAGTACTTC
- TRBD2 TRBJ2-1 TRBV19 CASSGGLARNNEQFF TGTGCCAGTAGTGGAGGACTAGCGAGGAACAATGAGCAGTTCTTC
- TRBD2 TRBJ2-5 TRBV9 CASSVSGGLGSQYF TGTGCCAGCAGCGTCTCGGGGGGGCTGGGGTCCCAGTACTTC
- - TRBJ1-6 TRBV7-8 CATGGPYNSPLHF TGTGCCACCGGGGGTCCTTATAATTCACCCCTCCACTTT
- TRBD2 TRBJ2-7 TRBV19 CASSILAATSYEQYF TGTGCCAGTAGTATTCTAGCGGCCACCTCCTACGAGCAGTACTTC
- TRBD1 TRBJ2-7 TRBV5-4 CASSSRDRGSYEQYF TGTGCCAGCAGCTCCCGGGACAGGGGCTCCTACGAGCAGTACTTC
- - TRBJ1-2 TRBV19 CASSSRVYGYTF TGTGCCAGTAGTTCCAGGGTGTATGGCTACACCTTC
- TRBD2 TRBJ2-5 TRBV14 CASSQTSGRAGVTQYF TGTGCCAGCAGCCAGACTAGCGGGAGGGCCGGGGTGACCCAGTACTTC
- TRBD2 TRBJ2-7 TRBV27 CASSLRWTSASYEQYF TGTGCCAGCAGTTTAAGGTGGACTAGCGCGAGCTACGAGCAGTACTTC
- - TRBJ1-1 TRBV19 CASRHMGTEAFF TGTGCCAGTAGGCATATGGGCACTGAAGCTTTCTTT
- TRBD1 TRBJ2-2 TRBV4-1 CASSQDPDRETGELFF TGCGCCAGCAGCCAAGATCCCGACAGGGAAACCGGGGAGCTGTTTTTT
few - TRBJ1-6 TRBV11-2 CASSLSGDSPLHF TGTGCCAGCAGCCTCAGCGGGGATTCACCCCTCCACTTT
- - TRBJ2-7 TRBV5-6 CASSPPAQGPYEQYF TGTGCCAGCAGCCCCCCGGCACAGGGCCCCTACGAGCAGTACTTC
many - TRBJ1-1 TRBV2 CASSPLTENTEAFF TGTGCCAGCAGTCCGCTGACAGAGAACACTGAAGCTTTCTTT
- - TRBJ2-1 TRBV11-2 CASSLEGGTYNEQFF TGTGCCAGCAGCTTAGAGGGGGGAACCTACAATGAGCAGTTCTTC
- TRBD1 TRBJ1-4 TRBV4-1 CASSQGLTTGNEKLFF TGCGCCAGCAGCCAAGGACTCACGACAGGGAATGAAAAACTGTTTTTT
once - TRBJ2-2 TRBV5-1 CASSLPRANTGELFF TGCGCCAGCAGCTTACCCAGGGCGAACACCGGGGAGCTGTTTTTT
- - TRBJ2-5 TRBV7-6 CASSLGKLLETQYF TGTGCCAGCAGCTTAGGGAAATTGTTAGAGACCCAGTACTTC
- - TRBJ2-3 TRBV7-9 CASSPGGGQGTDTQYF TGTGCCAGCAGCCCGGGGGGGGGACAGGGCACAGATACGCAGTATTTT
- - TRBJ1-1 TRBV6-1 CASSQKRNTEAFF TGTGCCAGCAGCCAGAAGAGGAACACTGAAGCTTTCTTT
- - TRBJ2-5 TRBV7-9 CASIGEGTQYF TGTGCCAGCATTGGGGAAGGTACCCAGTACTTC
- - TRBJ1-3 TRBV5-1 CASSFGSTGGNTIYF TGCGCCAGCAGCTTCGGCTCAACTGGAGGAAACACCATATATTTT
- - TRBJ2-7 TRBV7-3 CASSLRGGNSYEQYF TGTGCCAGCAGCTTGCGCGGAGGGAATTCCTACGAGCAGTACTTC
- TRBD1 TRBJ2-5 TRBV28 CASSPTPGQQETQYF TGTGCCAGCAGTCCTACCCCGGGACAGCAAGAGACCCAGTACTTC
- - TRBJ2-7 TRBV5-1 CASSLGTDWYEQYF TGCGCCAGCAGCTTGGGGACGGACTGGTACGAGCAGTACTTC
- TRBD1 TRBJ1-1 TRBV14 CASSRYATGSSAEAFF TGTGCCAGCAGCCGATATGCGACAGGGTCTAGCGCTGAAGCTTTCTTT
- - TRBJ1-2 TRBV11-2 CASSPGTPIGYGYTF TGTGCCAGCAGCCCCGGGACCCCGATAGGCTATGGCTACACCTTC
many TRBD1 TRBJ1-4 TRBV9 CASSVTGKYSEKLFF TGTGCCAGCAGCGTGACAGGGAAGTATAGTGAAAAACTGTTTTTT
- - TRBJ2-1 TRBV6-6 CASRAESTSSYNEQFF TGTGCCAGCAGGGCAGAATCTACCAGCTCCTACAATGAGCAGTTCTTC
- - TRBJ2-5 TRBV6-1 CASSPGPGETQYF TGTGCCAGCAGCCCTGGTCCCGGGGAGACCCAGTACTTC
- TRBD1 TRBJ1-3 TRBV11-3 CASARDSLPGNTIYF TGTGCCAGCGCCCGGGACAGCCTCCCGGGAAACACCATATATTTT
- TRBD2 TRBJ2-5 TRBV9 CASSVDRGTSGPETQYF TGTGCCAGCAGCGTAGATAGAGGGACTAGCGGCCCCGAGACCCAGTACTTC
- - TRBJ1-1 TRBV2 CASSTGTKNTEAFF TGTGCCAGCAGTACCGGGACAAAAAACACTGAAGCTTTCTTT
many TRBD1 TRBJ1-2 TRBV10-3 CAISESMGGQSINYGYTF TGTGCCATCAGTGAGTCGATGGGGGGACAGTCGATTAACTATGGCTACACCTTC
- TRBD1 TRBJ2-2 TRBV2 CASSPRGQVGELFF TGTGCCAGCAGCCCTAGGGGGCAGGTCGGGGAGCTGTTTTTT
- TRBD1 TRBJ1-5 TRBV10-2 CASSGDRRNQPQHF TGCGCCAGCAGTGGGGACAGGAGAAATCAGCCCCAGCATTTT
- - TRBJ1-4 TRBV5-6 CASSLGRLGQNEKLFF TGTGCCAGCAGCTTGGGTAGATTAGGCCAGAATGAAAAACTGTTTTTT
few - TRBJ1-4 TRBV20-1 CSSELNEKLFF TGCAGTTCGGAACTGAATGAAAAACTGTTTTTT
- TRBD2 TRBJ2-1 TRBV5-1 CASSLTQREVHNEQFF TGCGCCAGCAGCTTGACCCAGCGGGAGGTCCACAATGAGCAGTTCTTC
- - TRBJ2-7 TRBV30 CAWGYSSYEQYF TGTGCCTGGGGGTATAGCTCCTACGAGCAGTACTTC
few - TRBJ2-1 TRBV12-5 CASGSYNEQFF TGTGCTAGTGGTTCCTACAATGAGCAGTTCTTC
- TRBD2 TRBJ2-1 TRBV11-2 CASGRARYNEQFF TGTGCCAGCGGGAGGGCCCGGTACAATGAGCAGTTCTTC
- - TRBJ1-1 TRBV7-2 CASSLKQGNTEAFF TGTGCCAGCAGCTTAAAACAGGGTAACACTGAAGCTTTCTTT
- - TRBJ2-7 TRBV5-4 CASSFGWTYEQYF TGTGCCAGCAGCTTCGGCTGGACCTACGAGCAGTACTTC
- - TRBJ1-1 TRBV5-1 CASSRTVQGNTEAFF TGCGCCAGCAGCCGGACAGTTCAGGGGAACACTGAAGCTTTCTTT
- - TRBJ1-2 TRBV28 CASRDSNYGYTF TGTGCCAGCAGGGACAGTAACTATGGCTACACCTTC
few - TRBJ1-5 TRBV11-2 CASSPGAAGNQPQHF TGTGCCAGCAGCCCCGGAGCGGCAGGGAATCAGCCCCAGCATTTT
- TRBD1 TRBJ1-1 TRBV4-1 CASSQGTGGYTEAFF TGCGCCAGCAGCCAAGGAACAGGGGGCTACACTGAAGCTTTCTTT
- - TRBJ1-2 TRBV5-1 CASSLDQTSYGYTF TGCGCCAGCAGCTTGGACCAGACAAGCTATGGCTACACCTTC
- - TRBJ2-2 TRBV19 CASSIDRGSGELFF TGTGCCAGTAGTATAGATCGGGGGTCCGGGGAGCTGTTTTTT
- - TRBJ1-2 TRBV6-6 CASSHGSHYGYTF TGTGCCAGCAGTCACGGGAGTCACTATGGCTACACCTTC
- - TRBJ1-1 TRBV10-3 CAISDTGERTEAFF TGTGCCATCAGTGATACCGGCGAGCGGACTGAAGCTTTCTTT